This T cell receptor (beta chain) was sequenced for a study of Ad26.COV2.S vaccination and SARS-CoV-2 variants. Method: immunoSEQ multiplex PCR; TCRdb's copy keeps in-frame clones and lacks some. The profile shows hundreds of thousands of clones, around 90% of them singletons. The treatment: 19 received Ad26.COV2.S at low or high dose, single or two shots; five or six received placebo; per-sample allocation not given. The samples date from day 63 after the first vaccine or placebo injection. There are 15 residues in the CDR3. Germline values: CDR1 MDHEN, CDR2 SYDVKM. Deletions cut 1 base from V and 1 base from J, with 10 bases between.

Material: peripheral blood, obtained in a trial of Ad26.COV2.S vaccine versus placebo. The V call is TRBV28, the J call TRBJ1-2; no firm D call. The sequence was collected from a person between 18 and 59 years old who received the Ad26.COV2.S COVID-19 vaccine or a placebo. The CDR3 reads CASSLLADLNYGYTF. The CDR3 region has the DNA TGTGCCAGCAGTTTATTAGCAGACCTTAACTATGGCTACACCTTC.